Sequencing of this T cell receptor beta chain was carried out in a study of cytomegalovirus exposure and HLA in healthy donors. Study observations and caveats: In an earlier analysis, in some 500 donors, most V segments appeared productive either ~90% or ~30% of the time. The authors excluded some V segments, including TRBV6-2 and TRBV6-3, as indistinguishable. Reported results showed that the classifier diagnosed cytomegalovirus status with high specificity and sensitivity.

Concerning this clone: What it recognizes is unknown.

It was with 60 Vbeta and 13 Jbeta primers that the PCR ran. The repertoire was sequenced with immunoSEQ multiplex PCR; TCRdb's copy has only in-frame clones and lacks some. The repertoire table contains some 89,000 clones. Germline V lookup: CDR1 LNHDA, CDR2 SQIVND (reference sequence). Trimming pared 5 bases from V and 0 bases from J, leaving 14 bases between. This CDR3 spans 16 amino acids. Sequencing input: PBMCs. This TCR derives from a woman aged 30 to 39 in good health and CMV-seronegative. The rearrangement uses TRBV19 and TRBJ1-5; D not certain. The CDR3 DNA follows: TGTGCCAGTAGTTCTCGACACGGTTATAGCAATCAGCCCCAGCATTTT. Protein product: CASSSRHGYSNQPQHF.